These 7 T cell receptor beta chains were all obtained from the same sample, sequenced in a study of shared clonotypes between healthy human individuals. Assay used: immunoSEQ multiplex PCR; TCRdb lists only in-frame clones, some missing. This repertoire shows about 1,800,000 clones, about 94% found once; its top ten account for approximately 1.2%. Naive CD8 cells lacked CD45RO and underwent positive selection for CCR7, leaving out terminally differentiated effector memory CD45RA+ cells. Specimen: naive CD8+ T cells sorted from blood. Receptors were obtained from a man aged 18 to 29 in good health.

This sequence joins TRBV9 and TRBJ2-7; D may be TRBD1 or TRBD2 (5 bases each). Trimming cost V 0 bases and J 9 bases, with 25 bases left between them. Germline V gene lookup returns CDR1 SGDLS and CDR2 YYNGEE. There are 17 residues in the CDR3. CDR3 residues: CASSVEPLVGQAEGQYF. The CDR3 nucleotides read TGTGCCAGCAGCGTAGAACCCCTGGTGGGGCAAGCCGAGGGGCAGTACTTC.

Turning to this clone: This may be a read error: a much more frequent sequence differs by one nucleotide. The sample contains more than one DNA sequence encoding this CDR3. The rearrangement joins TRBV27 to TRBJ2-2; D not resolved. V was pared by 6 bases and J by 2 bases, with 4 bases between. The CDR3 covers 12 residues. The germline CDR1 and CDR2 sequences are MNHEY and SMNVEV (reference sequence). CDR3 region: CASSLNTGELFF. The CDR3 DNA reads as TGTGCCAGCAGCCTTAACACCGGGGAGCTGTTTTTT.

The chain employs TRBV4-1 and TRBJ2-7; 11 bases are shared with TRBD2. Per the germline V gene, CDR1 is MGHRA and CDR2 is YSYEKL. The trim removed 3 bases at V and 2 bases at J, leaving 9 bases unmatched. The CDR3 has 17 residues. In nucleotides, the CDR3 is TGCGCCAGCAGCCATACAGCTAGCGGGGGGACACCCTACGAGCAGTACTTC. It codes for CASSHTASGGTPYEQYF.

V gene TRBV6-6 combines with J gene TRBJ2-7, with TRBD1 as a possible D gene (6 bases). The CDR3 is 12 residues long. V lost 10 bases to trimming and J lost 1 base, with 11 bases between them. From germline, CDR1 is MNHNY and CDR2 SVGAGI (reference sequence). CDR3 sequence (DNA): TGTGCCACGCTGACAGGTTCCTACGAGCAGTACTTC. Translating it yields CATLTGSYEQYF.

Regarding this clone: Distinct nucleotide sequences in the sample also encode this CDR3. The genes are TRBV7-9 and TRBJ2-7; D unclear. The CDR3 runs to 13 residues. The V end lost 4 bases, the J end lost 0 bases, and 7 bases lay between the germline ends. The germline CDR1 and CDR2 sequences are SEHNR and FQNEAQ (reference sequence). The CDR3 region is CASSSSSSYEQYF. The CDR3 DNA sequence: TGTGCCAGCAGCTCCTCGAGCTCCTACGAGCAGTACTTC.

The chain carries TRBV27 and TRBJ1-1; D perhaps matches TRBD1 (6 bases). Trimming removed 8 bases from V and 1 base from J, with 14 bases in between. Germline V lookup: CDR1 MNHEY, CDR2 SMNVEV (reference sequence). The CDR3 is 14 residues long. In DNA form, the CDR3 reads TGTGCCAGCGCGCAAGTGGGGGCGAACACTGAAGCTTTCTTT. This gives the protein CASAQVGANTEAFF.

V is TRBV4-1 and J is TRBJ2-2, with 7 bases identical to TRBD1. Germline V gene lookup returns CDR1 MGHRA and CDR2 YSYEKL. V was pared by 8 bases and J by 2 bases, with 2 bases of the junction left unmatched. The CDR3 extends over 13 amino acids. The CDR3 here is CASGTVNTGELFF. The CDR3 DNA reads TGCGCCAGCGGGACAGTCAACACCGGGGAGCTGTTTTTT.